A single sample is the source of the 10 T cell receptor beta chains below, sequenced in a study of Ad26.COV2.S vaccination and SARS-CoV-2 variants (dated by TCRdb to about 2021). The method behind the library was the immunoSEQ multiplex PCR assay. The table comes from immuneACCESS by way of TCRdb, which keeps in-frame sequences with V and J called. Part of the clones is missing from these tables; in studies checked, under half for an unresolved V gene and the rest for unknown reasons. A total of 250,000 to 300,000 clones appear in this sample, around 87% of them only once. Over 2.5% of the sample is held by the ten biggest clonotypes. Per the publication, the treatment or condition label means: about 20 received Ad26.COV2.S at low or high dose, single or two shots; about five received placebo; per-sample allocation not given. For vaccine and placebo recipients, repertoires were sequenced using samples collected on day 63 after the first injection.

The sequencing here drew on peripheral blood, taken in a trial of Ad26.COV2.S vaccine versus placebo. The receptor source for this set is a person between 18 and 60 years old who received the Ad26.COV2.S COVID-19 vaccine or a placebo.

This chain joins TRBV6-5 and TRBJ2-4; the D gene is possibly TRBD1 (6 bases). Germline V lookup: CDR1 MNHEY, CDR2 SVGAGI. This CDR3 is built from 15 residues. The ends were cut back, 1 base at V and 1 base at J, with 8 bases in the middle. This chain's CDR3 is CASSYYQGAKNIQYF. The DNA for the CDR3 is TGTGCCAGCAGTTACTATCAGGGGGCCAAAAACATTCAGTACTTC.

The chain links TRBV5-6 to TRBJ2-5; no firm D call. Germline V gene data show CDR1 as SGHDT and CDR2 as YYEEEE. This CDR3 is built from 14 residues. The V gene lost 4 bases and the J gene lost 1 base, with 11 bases spanning the gap. The chain's CDR3 is CASSVDGFQETQYF. The CDR3, as DNA: TGTGCCAGCAGCGTGGACGGATTCCAAGAGACCCAGTACTTC.

This chain joins TRBV29-1 and TRBJ1-2; 7 bases fit TRBD1. This CDR3 is built from 15 residues. With V trimmed by 0 bases and J by 4 bases, 8 bases remained unmatched. Germline CDR1 and CDR2: SQVTM and ANQGSEA. DNA of the CDR3: TGCAGCGTTGAAGATCCGAGGGGGCGTAGCTATGGCTACACCTTC. Translation: CSVEDPRGRSYGYTF.

V and J are TRBV4-2 and TRBJ2-5; no reliable D call. Trimming left V 1 base short and J 3 bases short, with 6 bases between. CDR3 length equals 13 residues. Looked up from germline, CDR1 is LGHNA and CDR2 is YNFKEQ. The CDR3 loop reads CASSQAVEETQYF. The CDR3 coding sequence is TGTGCCAGCAGCCAAGCCGTAGAAGAGACCCAGTACTTC.

The chain links TRBV4-2 to TRBJ2-5; 9 bases line up with TRBD2. This CDR3 has 16 amino acids. The V segment lost 2 bases and the J segment 4 bases; nucleotides outside the gene matches: 8. CDR1 LGHNA and CDR2 YNFKEQ come from the germline V gene. CDR3 amino acids: CASSQQLAGESETQYF. In DNA, the CDR3 is TGTGCCAGCAGCCAACAATTAGCGGGAGAATCAGAGACCCAGTACTTC.

The CDR3 coding sequence is TGCGCCAGCAGCCAAGATCAGGGAGCTAATGAAAAACTGTTTTTT. Encoded protein: CASSQDQGANEKLFF. The V and J genes are TRBV4-3 and TRBJ1-4, with TRBD1 as a possible D gene (5 bases). Germline V gives CDR1 LGHNA, CDR2 YSLEER. The CDR3 length is 15 residues. V was trimmed by 0 bases and J by 3 bases, leaving 8 bases between them.

CDR3 sequence reads: CASSIRTSGGLNTGELFF. Written as DNA, the CDR3 is TGTGCCAGCAGTATTCGGACTAGCGGGGGCTTAAACACCGGGGAGCTGTTTTTT. The chain joins TRBV6-2 or TRBV6-3 to TRBJ2-2, with 13 bases fitting TRBD2. Trimming cost V 5 bases and J 2 bases; bases outside gene matches: 8. Germline CDR1 and CDR2: MNHEY and SVGEGT. The CDR3 loop spans 18 amino acids.

The rearrangement joins TRBV30 to TRBJ1-2; D is unresolved. Germline lookup yields CDR1 GTSNPN and CDR2 SVGIG (reference sequence). This CDR3 has 14 amino acids. Between the trimmed V and J ends, which lost 7 bases and 1 base, there was a span of 16 bases. The CDR3 loop is CASIPGVFNYGYTF. CDR3 nucleotide sequence: TGTGCCTCCATCCCCGGGGTTTTTAACTATGGCTACACCTTC.

This clone was picked up a small number of times. The genes are TRBV5-4 and TRBJ2-1; perhaps TRBD2 as D (6 bases). The CDR3 is 15 amino acids. Between the trimmed V and J ends, which lost 2 bases and 2 bases, there was a span of 11 bases. Germline CDR1 is SGHNT and CDR2 is YYREEE (reference sequence). CDR3 nucleotides: TGTGCCAGCAGCTTTCGGGCTAGCGCCTACAATGAGCAGTTCTTC. Protein sequence: CASSFRASAYNEQFF.

This clone was seen only a few times. The chain joins TRBV4-2 to TRBJ2-3; no clear D. CDR1 and CDR2 (germline): LGHNA, YNFKEQ. The CDR3 contains 15 residues. The V gene lost 0 bases and the J gene lost 3 bases, with 10 bases spanning the gap. This CDR3 reads CASSQEPLLTDTQYF. The CDR3 DNA reads as TGTGCCAGCAGCCAAGAGCCCCTATTAACAGATACGCAGTATTTT.